Following are 29 T cell receptor beta chains from one sample sequenced in a study of T-cell reconstitution after alpha-beta-depleted transplantation in children. Unique molecular identifiers were used to barcode this TCRbeta library. Each CDR3 protein is one row after TCRdb ran MiXCR on the PCR reads. The profile shows tens of thousands of distinct CDR3 sequences, less than 20% of them singletons. Specimen: PBMCs, mostly from graft donor cells, collected 360 days after TCRalphabeta/CD19-depleted stem cell transplant. These receptors all come from a male patient under 10 years old who had a stem cell transplant for acute lymphoblastic leukemia, so the T cells may come from the graft donor.

In this sample, this clonotype turned up a few times. CDR3 in DNA: TGTGCCAGCAGTTCCCGAAGCGGGGACAATGAGCAGTTCTTC. This codes for CASSSRSGDNEQFF. The chain joins TRBV12-3 or TRBV12-4 to TRBJ2-1; TRBD2 matches at 7 bases. The CDR3 totals 14 residues. J was trimmed by 5 bases and V by 4 bases; bases with no gene match: 5.

This clonotype was observed a few times. The CDR3 nucleotides are TGTGCCAGCAGCTTAGATGCGGATACCTACGAGCAGTACTTC. It is translated as CASSLDADTYEQYF. This rearrangement joins TRBV7-2 to TRBJ2-7; D is uncertain. V was clipped by 1 base and J by 2 bases, with 9 bases between them. This CDR3 region has 14 residues. CDR1 and CDR2 (germline): SGHTA, FQGNSA.

In its sample, this clonotype was seen a few times. The genes are TRBV5-1 and TRBJ2-7, with D perhaps matching TRBD1 or TRBD2 (6 bases each). Germline V CDR1 and CDR2: SGHRS, YFSETQ. The CDR3 spans 14 residues. V lost 4 bases and J 2 bases, leaving 13 bases between the germline ends. CDR3: CASSQQGGTYEQYF. In DNA, the CDR3 is TGCGCCAGCAGCCAACAGGGAGGAACCTACGAGCAGTACTTC.

This chain connects TRBV3-1 to TRBJ2-7; no firm D call. Germline V gene sequence: CDR1 LGHDT, CDR2 YNNKEL (reference sequence). The CDR3 sequence is 14 residues long. The ends were cut back, 3 bases at V and 2 bases at J, with 11 bases in the middle. CDR3: CASSHRVRTYEQYF. In nucleotides, the CDR3 is TGTGCCAGCAGCCATCGAGTCCGGACCTACGAGCAGTACTTC.

Only a few counts were recorded for this clonotype. The chain is built from TRBV29-1 and TRBJ1-2, with no clear D. Germline CDR1 reads SQVTM; CDR2 reads ANQGSEA. The CDR3 loop spans 10 amino acids. Trimming cost V 0 bases and J 6 bases, with 2 bases left between them. CDR3 residues: CSVEENGYTF. CDR3 in DNA: TGCAGCGTTGAAGAAAATGGCTACACCTTC.

This clonotype was counted only a few times. V is TRBV18 and J is TRBJ2-7; TRBD1 is a possible D gene (6 bases). Germline V gives CDR1 KGHSH, CDR2 LQKENI. The CDR3 runs 15 residues. Trimming took off 2 bases at V and 0 bases at J, with 11 bases between the two ends. CDR3 DNA: TGTGCCAGCTCACCAACAGGGTACCACTCCTACGAGCAGTACTTC. This sequence encodes CASSPTGYHSYEQYF.

J is TRBJ2-5 and V is TRBV20-1; maybe TRBD2 (5 bases). The CDR3 has 13 residues. In germline, CDR1 is DFQATT, CDR2 SNEGSKA (reference sequence). Trimming removed 2 bases from V and 3 bases from J, with 10 bases in between. The CDR3 spells CSARIGLEETQYF. DNA of the CDR3: TGCAGTGCTAGAATCGGACTGGAAGAGACCCAGTACTTC.

This chain uses TRBV2 with TRBJ2-7; D is unresolved. The CDR3 consists of 12 residues. The germline CDR1 and CDR2 sequences are SNHLY and FYNNEI. V lost 8 bases, J lost 2 bases, and 10 bases lay in between. The CDR3 bases are TGTGCCAGCGCCCGACATACCTACGAGCAGTACTTC. Its protein is CASARHTYEQYF. Looking up the rest from reference TRBV2 and TRBJ2-7 gives the full variable domain: EPEVTQTPSHQVTQMGQEVILRCVPISNHLYFYWYRQILGQKVEFLVSFYNNEISEKSEIFDDQFSVERPDGSNFTLKIRSTKLEDSAMYFCASARHTYEQYFGPGTRLTVT.

There are a few counts of this clonotype. This chain uses TRBV12-3 or TRBV12-4 with TRBJ2-3; 16 bases line up with TRBD2. There are 18 residues in the CDR3. Unmatched junction bases numbered 13, after V lost 7 bases and J lost 6 bases. CDR3 protein: CASTNRGLAGGGGDTQYF. The CDR3 nucleotides read TGTGCCAGCACCAACCGGGGACTAGCGGGAGGGGGCGGCGATACGCAGTATTTT.

The chain is built from TRBV12-3 or TRBV12-4 and TRBJ1-2, with a tentative D call TRBD1 (6 bases). V was trimmed by 5 bases and J by 2 bases, leaving 15 bases between them. This CDR3 contains 15 residues. The DNA for the CDR3 is TGTGCCAGCAGTCCCTCGACAGGAGCGAACTATGGCTACACCTTC. Translated, it gives CASSPSTGANYGYTF.

This clonotype was seen ten or more times. The chain recombines TRBV6-1 with TRBJ2-1; D gene unclear. CDR1 is MNHNS, CDR2 SASEGT, per germline. The CDR3 is 16 residues long. V was clipped by 6 bases and J by 0 bases, with 15 bases between them. The DNA of the CDR3 is TGTGCCAGCAGGGTAGACCGCGGCAGCTCCTACAATGAGCAGTTCTTC. Amino acid sequence: CASRVDRGSSYNEQFF.

The V gene is TRBV3-1, the J gene TRBJ2-7; D may be TRBD2 (6 bases). CDR1 and CDR2 (germline): LGHDT, YNNKEL (reference sequence). This CDR3 is 14 amino acids long. Trimming took off 5 bases at V and 2 bases at J, with 13 bases between the two ends. The CDR3 protein is CASSKASVTYEQYF. As DNA, the CDR3 is TGTGCCAGCAGCAAAGCTAGCGTTACCTACGAGCAGTACTTC.

The J gene is TRBJ2-1, the V gene TRBV6-5; TRBD2 aligns across 9 bases. Germline lookup yields CDR1 MNHEY and CDR2 SVGAGI. V gave up 2 bases and J gave up 6 bases; unmatched junction bases: 8. The CDR3 length is 16 residues. CDR3 DNA: TGTGCCAGCAGTTACCAGCCGGGACTAGCTCTCAATGAGCAGTTCTTC. Encoded protein: CASSYQPGLALNEQFF.

This clonotype has only a few counts. The V gene is TRBV4-2, the J gene TRBJ2-4; 10 positions agree with TRBD1. There are 15 residues in the CDR3. The V and J ends lost 0 bases and 9 bases, in that order; junction bases with no gene match: 5. Germline loops: CDR1 LGHNA, CDR2 YNFKEQ. CDR3 amino acids: CASSQETGGGGIQYF. The CDR3 coding sequence is TGTGCCAGCAGCCAAGAGACAGGGGGCGGGGGCATTCAGTACTTC.

This clonotype was recorded a few times. The CDR3 is CASRKGVGDQGTQYF. The CDR3 nucleotides read TGTGCCAGCCGGAAGGGTGTGGGGGACCAGGGGACCCAGTACTTC. The V call is TRBV12-3 or TRBV12-4, the J call TRBJ2-5; D may match TRBD1 or TRBD2 (5 bases each). This CDR3 comprises 15 residues. Between the trimmed V and J ends, which lost 8 bases and 7 bases, there was a span of 23 bases.

This clonotype was observed a few times. The V and J genes are TRBV5-1 and TRBJ2-5; D gene uncertain. Germline CDR1 and CDR2: SGHRS and YFSETQ. V gave up 0 bases and J gave up 2 bases, with 11 bases separating them. CDR3 length: 15 amino acids. In DNA, the CDR3 is TGCGCCAGCAGCTTGGTTCAGGTCCAGCAAGAGACCCAGTACTTC. Its protein product is CASSLVQVQQETQYF. Using reference TRBV5-1 and TRBJ2-5 for the parts outside the CDR3, the full variable domain is KAGVTQTPRYLIKTRGQQVTLSCSPISGHRSVSWYQQTPGQGLQFLFEYFSETQRNKGNFPGRFSGRQFSNSRSEMNVSTLELGDSALYLCASSLVQVQQETQYFGPGTRLLVL.

The V gene is TRBV4-2, the J gene TRBJ2-1; 7 nucleotides match TRBD2. This CDR3 comprises 15 residues. The V and J ends lost 5 bases and 4 bases, in that order; junction bases with no gene match: 8. Germline V lookup: CDR1 LGHNA, CDR2 YNFKEQ. The CDR3 here is CASSTLANSYNEQFF. CDR3 DNA: TGTGCCAGCAGCACACTAGCGAACTCTTACAATGAGCAGTTCTTC.

This clonotype was detected only a few times. The chain combines TRBV5-1 with TRBJ2-1; 11 nucleotides line up with TRBD1. The CDR3 extends over 16 amino acids. Trimming cost V 0 bases and J 9 bases; bases outside gene matches: 8. Germline values: CDR1 SGHRS, CDR2 YFSETQ. CDR3 protein: CASSLVPGTGGGEQFF. CDR3 bases: TGCGCCAGCAGCTTGGTCCCCGGGACAGGGGGAGGTGAGCAGTTCTTC.

This clonotype has just one count. J is TRBJ1-1 and V is TRBV24-1; no clear D gene. Germline CDR1 is KGHDR and CDR2 is SFDVKD. Between the trimmed V and J ends, which lost 12 bases and 0 bases, there was a span of 10 bases. The CDR3 is made up of 12 amino acids. CDR3 sequence: CAPQGLNTEAFF. CDR3 coding DNA: TGTGCCCCTCAAGGGCTGAACACTGAAGCTTTCTTT.

V is TRBV7-2 and J is TRBJ2-7; 7 bases agree with TRBD2. The V and J ends lost 6 bases and 4 bases, in that order; junction bases with no gene match: 12. The CDR3 loop spans 15 amino acids. CDR1 is SGHTA and CDR2 is FQGNSA in the germline V gene. The DNA for the CDR3 is TGTGCCAGCAGTCTGACTAGCACGAAACTTTACGAGCAGTACTTC. Translated: CASSLTSTKLYEQYF.

This clonotype appeared a few times. V and J are TRBV7-2 and TRBJ1-1; 7 positions match TRBD1. The CDR3 runs to 14 residues. V was pared by 5 bases and J by 11 bases, with 14 bases of the junction left unmatched. Germline assignment: CDR1 SGHTA and CDR2 FQGNSA. CDR3 amino acids: CASSRQGSLRGAFF. The CDR3 DNA is TGTGCCAGCAGCAGACAGGGCTCCCTCCGGGGGGCTTTCTTT.

In this sample, this clonotype turned up a few times. This chain's CDR3 is CASSDEARARPQHF. The CDR3 DNA is TGTGCCAGCAGTGATGAGGCCAGGGCGAGGCCCCAGCATTTT. The chain links TRBV2 to TRBJ1-5; a possible D gene is TRBD1 (5 bases). V lost 3 bases and J lost 9, with 15 bases in between. The CDR3 spans 14 residues. Germline CDR1 and CDR2: SNHLY and FYNNEI.

This chain connects TRBV6-5 to TRBJ2-1, with D tentatively TRBD1 (6 bases). Per germline, CDR1 MNHEY and CDR2 SVGAGI. The length of the CDR3 is 15 residues. V was trimmed by 0 bases and J by 6 bases, leaving 12 bases between them. Written as DNA, the CDR3 is TGTGCCAGCAGTTACTCGTACAGGGCAGTCAATGAGCAGTTCTTC. This sequence encodes CASSYSYRAVNEQFF.

This clonotype appeared a few times. The chain has TRBV7-9 and TRBJ2-2; D is undetermined. This CDR3 spans 12 amino acids. CDR1 and CDR2 (germline): SEHNR, FQNEAQ (reference sequence). Trimming took off 5 bases at V and 8 bases at J, with 9 bases between the two ends. The DNA of the CDR3 is TGTGCCAGCAGCCGCCTATCGGGGGAGCTGTTTTTT. Protein sequence: CASSRLSGELFF.

Many counts were recorded for this clonotype. The chain carries TRBV7-2 and TRBJ1-2; D may be TRBD1 (6 bases). The CDR3 covers 15 residues. CDR1 is SGHTA, CDR2 FQGNSA, per germline. The V gene lost 4 bases and the J gene lost 4 bases, with 16 bases spanning the gap. CDR3 nucleotides: TGTGCCAGCAGCTCCAGAAGACAGGCAGCCTATGGCTACACCTTC. This codes for CASSSRRQAAYGYTF.

This clonotype occurred many times. The V call is TRBV12-3 or TRBV12-4, the J call TRBJ2-7, with 11 bases fitting TRBD2. Trimming cost V 5 bases and J 2 bases; bases outside gene matches: 8. The CDR3 has 16 amino acids. CDR3 bases: TGTGCCAGCAGTCTCCAACTAGCGGGAGTAGCCTACGAGCAGTACTTC. It encodes CASSLQLAGVAYEQYF.

This clonotype was recorded a few times. The chain uses TRBV19 and TRBJ1-5; 7 bases line up with TRBD1. Per germline, CDR1 LNHDA and CDR2 SQIVND (reference sequence). This CDR3 region has 14 residues. J lost 4 bases, V lost 5 bases, and 5 bases had no gene match. The CDR3 reads CASSLDRWNQPQHF. As DNA, the CDR3 is TGTGCCAGTAGTTTGGACAGGTGGAATCAGCCCCAGCATTTT.

This clonotype was observed a few times. The rearrangement uses TRBV27 and TRBJ1-4; a possible D gene is TRBD1 (6 bases). This CDR3 region has 13 residues. Trimming removed 2 bases from V and 8 bases from J, with 9 bases in between. CDR1 and CDR2 (germline): MNHEY, SMNVEV (reference sequence). CDR3 coding DNA: TGTGCCAGCAGTTTACGGCAGGGGGAAAAACTGTTTTTT. This gives the protein CASSLRQGEKLFF.

This clonotype occurred many times. This CDR3 is CAISEVWGLAEKNYEQYF. CDR3 bases: TGTGCCATCAGTGAGGTATGGGGACTAGCGGAAAAAAACTACGAGCAGTACTTC. The rearrangement uses TRBV10-3 and TRBJ2-7; 11 bases are a match to TRBD2. This CDR3 region has 18 residues. The V gene end was trimmed by 2 bases and the J gene end by 3 bases; junction bases not matched to a gene: 12. CDR1 is ENHRY and CDR2 is SYGVKD in the germline V gene.